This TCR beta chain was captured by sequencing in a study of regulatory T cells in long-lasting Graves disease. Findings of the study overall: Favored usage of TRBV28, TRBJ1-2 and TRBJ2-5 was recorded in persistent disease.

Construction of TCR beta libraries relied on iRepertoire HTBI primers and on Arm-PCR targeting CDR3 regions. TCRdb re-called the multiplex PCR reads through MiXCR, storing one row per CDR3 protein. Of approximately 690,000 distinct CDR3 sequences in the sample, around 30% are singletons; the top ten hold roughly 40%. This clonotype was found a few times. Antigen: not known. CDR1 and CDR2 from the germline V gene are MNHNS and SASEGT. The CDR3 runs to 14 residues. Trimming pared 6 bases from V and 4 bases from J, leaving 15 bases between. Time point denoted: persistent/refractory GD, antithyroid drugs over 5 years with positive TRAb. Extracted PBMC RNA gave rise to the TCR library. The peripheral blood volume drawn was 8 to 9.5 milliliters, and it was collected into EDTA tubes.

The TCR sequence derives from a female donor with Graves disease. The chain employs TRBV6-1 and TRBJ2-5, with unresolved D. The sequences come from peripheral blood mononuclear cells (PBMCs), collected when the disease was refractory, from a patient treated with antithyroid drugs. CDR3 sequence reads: CASRPNPRGETQYF. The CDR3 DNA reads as TGTGCCAGCAGGCCCAACCCCCGAGGAGAGACCCAGTACTTC.